This T cell receptor (beta chain) is drawn from a study of T cell clones after liver transplantation. Study background: TCRbeta sequencing after a pre-transplant mixed lymphocyte reaction identified graft-donor-reactive clones, later tracked in post-transplant blood. Three of the eight recipients were HCV-positive; the rest had non-autoimmune, non-viral transplant indications.

As regards this clone: Its antigen is not identified.

The protocol was immunoSEQ multiplex PCR, while the TCRdb copy is restricted to in-frame clones and leaves out a portion. The sample has 10,000 or so clones; around 73% are singletons. Points from the study as a whole: Post-transplant time points were not standardized, so conclusions are preliminary.

Trimming removed 5 bases at V and 3 bases at J, with 19 bases between. The length of the CDR3 is 16 residues. Germline V gene lookup returns CDR1 SEHNR and CDR2 FQNEAQ (reference sequence). This rearrangement joins TRBV7-9 to TRBJ1-2; D uncertain. The sequence derives from a human patient who received a liver transplant. The graft donor may have contributed some T cells. The specimen comprised CD8+ T cells from blood, sampled at the 22-month timepoint. The chain's CDR3 is CASSGKVGEGYYGYTF. In DNA, the CDR3 is TGTGCCAGCAGCGGCAAGGTGGGAGAGGGCTACTATGGCTACACCTTC.